A selection of T cell receptor beta chains follows, all from one sample in a study of neoadjuvant anti-PD-1 for oral cavity cancer. Clones were sequenced by immunoSEQ multiplex PCR, and TCRdb holds only the in-frame ones, with some missing. In the table there are 15,000 to 20,000 clones, roughly 70% of which are singletons. Sequenced material: PBMCs, taken before nivolumab (anti-PD-1) treatment. These receptors were taken from a person aged 40 to 85 with oral cavity squamous cell carcinoma. Each CDR3 is given with its conserved first and last residue. D genes are given only for firm matches. Rows may omit the clone size; those that give it use once, few, many or a size class.

V	size	D	J	DNA	CDR3
TRBV6-5	few	TRBD2	TRBJ2-7	TGTGCCAGCAGTGGGACTAGCGGGAGGAGGTACGAGCAGTACTTC	CASSGTSGRRYEQYF
TRBV19	once	NA	TRBJ2-5	TGTGCCAGTAGTTCCGGCGTCGGGTCTCAAGAGACCCAGTACTTC	CASSSGVGSQETQYF
TRBV28	few	NA	TRBJ1-2	TGTGCCAGCAGGCTGGGGAATGGGGCGCGGGGCTACACCTTC	CASRLGNGARGYTF
TRBV14	NA	NA	TRBJ1-5	TGTGCCAGCAGCCCCCCTAGGGGGCCCCAGCATTTT	CASSPPRGPQHF
TRBV6-6	NA	NA	TRBJ1-5	TGTGCCGCCCATTCAGGGGCTCATCAGCCCCAGCATTTT	CAAHSGAHQPQHF
TRBV5-4	few	NA	TRBJ2-2	TGTGCCAGCAGCTTGGGGGGGAAGGGCACCGGGGAGCTGTTTTTT	CASSLGGKGTGELFF
TRBV25-1	NA	TRBD1	TRBJ2-5	TGTGCCAGCGGCTACAGGGGACGAGGGACCCAGTACTTC	CASGYRGRGTQYF
TRBV10-3	NA	TRBD2	TRBJ2-1	TGTGCCATCAGTGAGTCTGGGACTAGCGCCAGGAGCTCCTACAATGAGCAGTTCTTC	CAISESGTSARSSYNEQFF
TRBV15	once	NA	TRBJ1-1	TGTGCCACCAGCAGGGAACCAGGGAGGACGAACACTGAAGCTTTCTTT	CATSREPGRTNTEAFF
TRBV6-5	NA	TRBD2	TRBJ2-2	TGTGCCACCCAAGGACTAGCGGGCCGCACCGGGGAGCTGTTTTTT	CATQGLAGRTGELFF
TRBV14	NA	NA	TRBJ1-4	TGTGCCAGCAGCTTAACCCTGGGCTCAGTTAATGAAAAACTGTTTTTT	CASSLTLGSVNEKLFF
TRBV6-5	few	TRBD1	TRBJ1-2	TGTGCCAGCAGTTTCCTGCGTACAGGGGGCGGCTATGGCTACACCTTC	CASSFLRTGGGYGYTF
TRBV6-6	NA	NA	TRBJ1-2	TGTGCCAGCAGTCAGGGGACTAATTATGGCTACACCTTC	CASSQGTNYGYTF
TRBV6-5	NA	NA	TRBJ1-2	TGTGCCAGCAGTTACTCGGTGGGACGGTTGGGCTACACCTTC	CASSYSVGRLGYTF
TRBV9	NA	TRBD2	TRBJ2-1	TGTGCCAGCAGCGTAGGGGGCGGGAGGGCCACCTACAATGAGCAGTTCTTC	CASSVGGGRATYNEQFF
TRBV5-6	NA	NA	TRBJ2-2	TGTGCCAGCAGCTTAGGCGGGCCGCGATACTCAACCGGGGAGCTGTTTTTT	CASSLGGPRYSTGELFF
TRBV10-1	NA	NA	TRBJ2-4	TGCGCCAGCACGAGGAGGGGGCTTATAAATTTTTTTCTTCAGTACTTC	CASTRRGLINFFLQYF
TRBV5-6	few	NA	TRBJ1-2	TGTGCCAGCAGCTTAAGACAGGTCTATGGCTACACCTTC	CASSLRQVYGYTF
TRBV6-5	NA	NA	TRBJ2-3	TGTGCCAGCAGTTCTGACCTTATTGGGACAGATACGCAGTATTTT	CASSSDLIGTDTQYF
TRBV29-1	NA	NA	TRBJ2-2	TGCAGCGCCGGGGGTGGGCAGAACACCGGGGAGCTGTTTTTT	CSAGGGQNTGELFF
TRBV5-6	NA	TRBD1	TRBJ2-7	TGTGCCAGCAGCTACGGGACAGGTCCCTACGAGCAGTACTTC	CASSYGTGPYEQYF
TRBV7-8	NA	NA	TRBJ1-1	TGTGCCAGCAGCTTAGCAGCCCCGGGGGGAGGTAACACTGAAGCTTTCTTT	CASSLAAPGGGNTEAFF
TRBV7-3	NA	TRBD2	TRBJ2-1	TGTGCCAGCAGCTTAAGTCGGGGGGGCGATGAGCAGTTCTTC	CASSLSRGGDEQFF
TRBV30	NA	NA	TRBJ2-7	TGTGCCTGGTCCCGGGACTTCTTTTACGAGCAGTACTTC	CAWSRDFFYEQYF
TRBV2	NA	TRBD1	TRBJ2-1	TGTGCCAGCAGTGCCGGGACAGTTTATCCTGGTGAGCAGTTCTTC	CASSAGTVYPGEQFF
TRBV27	NA	NA	TRBJ2-7	TGTGCCAGCAGTGCCGGGGGTGGGCTCCTCTCCTACGAGCAGTACTTC	CASSAGGGLLSYEQYF
TRBV5-4	NA	TRBD1	TRBJ2-1	TGTGCCAGCAGCTTGACAGGGGGGAATGAGCAGTTCTTC	CASSLTGGNEQFF
TRBV2	NA	NA	TRBJ2-1	TGTGCCAGCAGTGATCAAGGACACAGCTCCTACAATGAGCAGTTCTTC	CASSDQGHSSYNEQFF
TRBV5-1	NA	NA	TRBJ1-1	TGCGCCAGCAGCTTGGCAGAAGGGAACACTGAAGCTTTCTTT	CASSLAEGNTEAFF
TRBV14	NA	TRBD2	TRBJ2-7	TGTGCCAGCAGCCATAGCCCCACGCTAGCGGGGGAGCAGTACTTC	CASSHSPTLAGEQYF
TRBV11-3	NA	NA	TRBJ2-2	TGTGCCAGCAGCCGAGAGCAGGGTAGCACCGGGGAGCTGTTTTTT	CASSREQGSTGELFF
TRBV2	few	NA	TRBJ2-7	TGTGCCAGCAGGGCCAGCTACGAGCAGTACTTC	CASRASYEQYF
TRBV6-1	NA	TRBD2	TRBJ2-1	TGTGCCAGCATAGAACCGGGACTAGCTACTGAGCAGTTCTTC	CASIEPGLATEQFF
TRBV30	NA	NA	TRBJ1-5	TGTGCCTGGAGTCCTTATAGCAATCAGCCCCAGCATTTT	CAWSPYSNQPQHF
TRBV7-3	NA	NA	TRBJ1-2	TGTGCCAGCAGCTTAAGCCAGGGCCCCGCGATGGGAGGCTACACCTTC	CASSLSQGPAMGGYTF
TRBV7-8	NA	NA	TRBJ2-7	TGTGCCAGCAGCCCCGGGACCTCCTACGAGCAGTACTTC	CASSPGTSYEQYF
TRBV6-1	NA	TRBD1	TRBJ2-7	TGTGCCAGCATTCGGACAGGGGCGTGGGGCGAGCAGTACTTC	CASIRTGAWGEQYF
TRBV5-5	once	NA	TRBJ1-2	TGTGCCAGCAGCTTTGAAGGGGTTCTTGGCTACACCTTC	CASSFEGVLGYTF
TRBV2	NA	NA	TRBJ2-7	TGTGCCAGCAGTGGGACTACCTACGAGCAGTACTTC	CASSGTTYEQYF
TRBV5-6	NA	NA	TRBJ1-4	TGTGCCAGCAATCTGGGACTGGGGGGTGAAAAACTGTTTTTT	CASNLGLGGEKLFF
TRBV5-6	NA	TRBD1	TRBJ2-7	TGTGCCAGCAGCGAGCGGGACAGGGAGTACTACGAGCAGTACTTC	CASSERDREYYEQYF
TRBV2	NA	TRBD2	TRBJ2-3	TGTGCCAGCAGTGACCCAGCGGGAGAAGGCACAGATACGCAGTATTTT	CASSDPAGEGTDTQYF
TRBV6-1	NA	NA	TRBJ1-5	TGTGCCAGCACCCAAAGGGGGGGCGCGGTTCAGCCCCAGCATTTT	CASTQRGGAVQPQHF
TRBV10-3	NA	TRBD2	TRBJ2-1	TGTGCCCTAGCGGGAGAAACCAATGAGCAGTTCTTC	CALAGETNEQFF
TRBV7-9	NA	NA	TRBJ1-3	TGTGCCAGCACCCTTAAGGGGGCTGGAAACACCATATATTTT	CASTLKGAGNTIYF
TRBV28	NA	TRBD1	TRBJ1-1	TGTGCCAGCAGTTCCGGGACAGGCGGGAACACTGAAGCTTTCTTT	CASSSGTGGNTEAFF
TRBV19	NA	TRBD2	TRBJ2-2	TGTGCCAGTAGTACCCTAGCGGGAGAAGTGGGCACCGGGGAGCTGTTTTTT	CASSTLAGEVGTGELFF
TRBV5-1	NA	NA	TRBJ2-7	TGCGCCAGCAGCTTGGTTTTGAACTACGAGCAGTACTTC	CASSLVLNYEQYF
TRBV5-4	NA	TRBD1	TRBJ1-2	TGTGCCAGCAGCTTGGAGGGGGCTCTCTATGGCTACACCTTC	CASSLEGALYGYTF
TRBV25-1	NA	NA	TRBJ2-2	TGTGCCAGCTTACCCTCGAACACCGGGGAGCTGTTTTTT	CASLPSNTGELFF
TRBV5-1	NA	NA	TRBJ1-3	TGCGCCAGCAGCTTAGAAAGGAGGACCGAATCGCACATATATTTT	CASSLERRTESHIYF
TRBV9	NA	NA	TRBJ2-2	TGTGCCAGCAGCGTAGAGCCCCACAGTACCGGGGAGCTGTTTTTT	CASSVEPHSTGELFF
TRBV5-1	NA	TRBD2	TRBJ2-7	TGCGCCAGCACCCGGACTAGCGGGAGGTTAAGCTCCTACGAGCAGTACTTC	CASTRTSGRLSSYEQYF
TRBV10-2	medium-sized	TRBD1	TRBJ1-2	TGCGCCAGCAGTGAGTCCCGGGACAGCATGTTTCCCACCTTC	CASSESRDSMFPTF
TRBV4-1	NA	NA	TRBJ1-5	TGCGCCAGCAGCCAAGAGGTATTCGGACAAGATGGTCAGCCCCAGCATTTT	CASSQEVFGQDGQPQHF
TRBV11-2	NA	NA	TRBJ1-2	TGTGCCAGCAGCCCGGGGAGGTTCTACTATGGCTACACCTTC	CASSPGRFYYGYTF